This passage covers 18 T cell receptor beta chains from one sample sequenced in a study of T-cell reconstitution after alpha-beta-depleted transplantation in children. A TCRbeta library incorporating unique molecular identifiers was prepared. TCRdb analysed the PCR reads with MiXCR anew, one entry per CDR3 protein. This repertoire shows hundreds of thousands of distinct CDR3 sequences, over 10% found once; its top ten account for 2.2%. The source material was PBMCs, mostly from graft donor cells, sampled 360 days after TCRalphabeta/CD19-depleted stem cell transplant. The receptors stem from a male patient between 5 and 17 years old who had a stem cell transplant for acute myeloid leukemia, so the T cells may come from the graft donor.

This clonotype showed up many times. The junction shows a germline mismatch at one end, possibly a read error. This sequence joins TRBV28 and TRBJ2-7, with 9 bases matching TRBD2. The CDR3 consists of 11 residues. Germline loops: CDR1 MDHEN, CDR2 SYDVKM. The CDR3 DNA reads as TGTGCCAGCAGTCCGAGCGGGAGGTTGGCCTTC. Amino acid sequence: CASSPSGRLAF.

V and J are TRBV18 and TRBJ2-1; unclear D gene. This CDR3 spans 16 amino acids. V lost 4 bases and J lost 5, with 18 bases in between. Germline assignment: CDR1 KGHSH and CDR2 LQKENI. Here the CDR3 reads CASSQGWRILNNEQFF. The CDR3 coding sequence is TGTGCCAGCTCACAAGGATGGCGGATATTAAACAATGAGCAGTTCTTC.

In regard to this clonotype: Relative to the germline gene, one junction end is altered; a read error may explain this. The chain carries TRBV19 and TRBJ2-2; possibly TRBD1 or TRBD2 for D (5 bases each). Germline lookup yields CDR1 LNHDA and CDR2 SQIVND (reference sequence). This CDR3 spans 14 amino acids. The CDR3 DNA follows: TGTGCCAGCAGTAGGGGAGAGGGAACCGGGGAGCTGTTTTTT. This sequence encodes CASSRGEGTGELFF.

The chain is built from TRBV10-3 and TRBJ2-1, with D unclear. This CDR3 has 11 residues. Trimming left V 7 bases short and J 7 bases short, with 8 bases between. From germline, CDR1 is ENHRY and CDR2 SYGVKD. The CDR3 region is CAITFMNEQFF. The CDR3 nucleotides are TGTGCCATCACCTTTATGAATGAGCAGTTCTTC.

This clonotype has only a few counts. The chain is built from TRBV13 and TRBJ2-4; D might be TRBD1 (6 bases). Trimming took 6 bases from V and 3 from J, leaving 12 bases between them. Germline CDR1 is PRHDT and CDR2 is FYEKMQ (reference sequence). The CDR3 is made up of 14 amino acids. This CDR3 is CASRGAEGKNIQYF. The CDR3 bases are TGTGCCAGCAGGGGGGCAGAGGGCAAAAACATTCAGTACTTC.

The chain couples TRBV29-1 to TRBJ2-1; D call uncertain. The germline V and J ends were trimmed by 8 bases and 11 bases, with 13 bases remaining between them. CDR3 length equals 10 residues. Per the germline V gene, CDR1 is SQVTM and CDR2 is ANQGSEA. In DNA, the CDR3 is TGCAGCACCTTCGAATACCAGCAGTTCTTC. This sequence encodes CSTFEYQQFF.

The V call is TRBV29-1, the J call TRBJ2-1; unclear D gene. CDR3 length: 9 residues. Trimming shortened V by 3 bases and J by 9 bases, and 3 bases separated the two germline ends. Germline loops: CDR1 SQVTM, CDR2 ANQGSEA. DNA for the CDR3: TGCAGCGTTGACAGTGAGCAGTTCTTC. This gives the protein CSVDSEQFF.

The table lists this clonotype with a few counts. The chain employs TRBV30 and TRBJ1-5; D is unresolved. V dropped 1 base and J dropped 5 bases, with 9 bases sitting between them. Germline V gene data show CDR1 as GTSNPN and CDR2 as SVGIG (reference sequence). The CDR3 sequence is 13 residues long. The chain's CDR3 is CAWSARWDQPQHF. In DNA, the CDR3 is TGTGCCTGGAGTGCGCGGTGGGATCAGCCCCAGCATTTT. The whole variable domain, filled in from reference TRBV30 and TRBJ1-5, reads SQTIHQWPATLVQPVGSPLSLECTVEGTSNPNLYWYRQAAGRGLQLLFYSVGIGQISSEVPQNLSASRPQDRQFILSSKKLLLSDSGFYLCAWSARWDQPQHFGDGTRLSIL.

The rearrangement links TRBV20-1 to TRBJ2-7; D perhaps matches TRBD1 (5 bases). Trimming removed 0 bases from V and 1 base from J, with 13 bases in between. This CDR3 contains 15 residues. Germline V lookup: CDR1 DFQATT, CDR2 SNEGSKA (reference sequence). The CDR3 loop is CSAREVQGRSYEQYF. For the CDR3, the DNA is TGCAGTGCTAGAGAGGTTCAGGGTCGATCCTACGAGCAGTACTTC.

The V and J genes are TRBV7-8 and TRBJ2-7; no firm D call. Per germline, CDR1 SGHVS and CDR2 FQNEAQ. The CDR3 consists of 15 residues. V shed 3 bases and J shed 2 bases, with 14 bases lying between them. The CDR3 DNA is TGTGCCAGCAGCTTTCGGGCCGAAGGTACCTACGAGCAGTACTTC. Protein sequence: CASSFRAEGTYEQYF.

CDR3 protein: CASSLVAGAGNTIYF. CDR3 DNA sequence: TGTGCCAGCAGCTTAGTCGCTGGGGCTGGAAACACCATATATTTT. The genes are TRBV7-6 and TRBJ1-3; D is ambiguous. Trimming cost V 1 base and J 2 bases, with 9 bases left between them. Germline V gene data show CDR1 as SGHVS and CDR2 as FNYEAQ. This CDR3 spans 15 amino acids. Based on the CDR3 plus reference TRBV7-6 and TRBJ1-3, the full variable domain is GAGVSQSPRYKVTKRGQDVALRCDPISGHVSLYWYRQALGQGPEFLTYFNYEAQQDKSGLPNDRFSAERPEGSISTLTIQRTEQRDSAMYRCASSLVAGAGNTIYFGEGSWLTVV.

This chain connects TRBV11-2 to TRBJ2-3; D is unclear. Germline CDR1 SGHAT, CDR2 FQNNGV. The CDR3 sequence is 15 residues long. V was clipped by 5 bases and J by 0 bases, with 12 bases between them. In nucleotides, the CDR3 is TGTGCCAGCAGCCCCATTCGAGATAGCACAGATACGCAGTATTTT. Residues: CASSPIRDSTDTQYF. Supplemented by reference TRBV11-2 and TRBJ2-3, the full variable domain reads EAGVAQSPRYKIIEKRQSVAFWCNPISGHATLYWYQQILGQGPKLLIQFQNNGVVDDSQLPKDRFSAERLKGVDSTLKIQPAKLEDSAVYLCASSPIRDSTDTQYFGPGTRLTVL.

The V and J genes are TRBV13 and TRBJ2-3; TRBD2 is a possible D gene (5 bases). Trimming removed 5 bases from V and 0 bases from J, with 18 bases in between. Germline CDR1 is PRHDT and CDR2 is FYEKMQ (reference sequence). This CDR3 region has 17 residues. The CDR3 region has the DNA TGTGCCAGCAGCGATTTCATATCGCGGGCAAGCACAGATACGCAGTATTTT. It specifies CASSDFISRASTDTQYF.

This clonotype was seen only once. This CDR3 reads CASSYGGLRTGYNYGYTF. The CDR3 coding sequence is TGTGCCAGCAGTTACGGAGGCCTTAGGACAGGGTATAACTATGGCTACACCTTC. This rearrangement joins TRBV6-5 to TRBJ1-2; 8 bases match TRBD1. The germline CDR1 and CDR2 sequences are MNHEY and SVGAGI. With V trimmed by 2 bases and J by 1 base, 12 bases remained unmatched. This CDR3 comprises 18 residues.

This sequence joins TRBV3-1 and TRBJ2-2; 14 nucleotides line up with TRBD2. The length of the CDR3 is 19 residues. Germline loops: CDR1 LGHDT, CDR2 YNNKEL (reference sequence). J lost 6 bases, V lost 2 bases, and 11 bases had no gene match. For the CDR3, the DNA is TGTGCCAGCAGCCAACCATCTAGACTAGCGGGAGGGGGGCCCGGGGAGCTGTTTTTT. It is translated as CASSQPSRLAGGGPGELFF.

This chain links TRBV12-3 or TRBV12-4 with TRBJ2-2; 7 bases align to TRBD1. This CDR3 has 16 residues. V lost 7 bases and J lost 2; bases outside the gene matches: 10. The CDR3 loop reads CASIPTGDLNTGELFF. The CDR3 DNA reads TGTGCCAGCATCCCCACAGGGGACCTTAACACCGGGGAGCTGTTTTTT.

The rearrangement links TRBV4-3 to TRBJ2-7; D may match TRBD1 or TRBD2 (5 bases each). Germline lookup yields CDR1 LGHNA and CDR2 YSLEER. V lost 0 bases to trimming and J lost 5 bases, with 11 bases between them. This CDR3 contains 14 residues. The CDR3 reads CASSQDRGVDEQYF. The CDR3 DNA is TGCGCCAGCAGCCAAGATCGAGGGGTCGACGAGCAGTACTTC.

V gene TRBV28 combines with J gene TRBJ1-2; the D is unclear. There are 13 residues in the CDR3. Trimming removed 1 base at V and 4 bases at J, with 7 bases between. Germline lookup yields CDR1 MDHEN and CDR2 SYDVKM. The CDR3 sequence: CASSLLRIYGYTF. CDR3 sequence (DNA): TGTGCCAGCAGTTTATTGAGGATCTATGGCTACACCTTC.